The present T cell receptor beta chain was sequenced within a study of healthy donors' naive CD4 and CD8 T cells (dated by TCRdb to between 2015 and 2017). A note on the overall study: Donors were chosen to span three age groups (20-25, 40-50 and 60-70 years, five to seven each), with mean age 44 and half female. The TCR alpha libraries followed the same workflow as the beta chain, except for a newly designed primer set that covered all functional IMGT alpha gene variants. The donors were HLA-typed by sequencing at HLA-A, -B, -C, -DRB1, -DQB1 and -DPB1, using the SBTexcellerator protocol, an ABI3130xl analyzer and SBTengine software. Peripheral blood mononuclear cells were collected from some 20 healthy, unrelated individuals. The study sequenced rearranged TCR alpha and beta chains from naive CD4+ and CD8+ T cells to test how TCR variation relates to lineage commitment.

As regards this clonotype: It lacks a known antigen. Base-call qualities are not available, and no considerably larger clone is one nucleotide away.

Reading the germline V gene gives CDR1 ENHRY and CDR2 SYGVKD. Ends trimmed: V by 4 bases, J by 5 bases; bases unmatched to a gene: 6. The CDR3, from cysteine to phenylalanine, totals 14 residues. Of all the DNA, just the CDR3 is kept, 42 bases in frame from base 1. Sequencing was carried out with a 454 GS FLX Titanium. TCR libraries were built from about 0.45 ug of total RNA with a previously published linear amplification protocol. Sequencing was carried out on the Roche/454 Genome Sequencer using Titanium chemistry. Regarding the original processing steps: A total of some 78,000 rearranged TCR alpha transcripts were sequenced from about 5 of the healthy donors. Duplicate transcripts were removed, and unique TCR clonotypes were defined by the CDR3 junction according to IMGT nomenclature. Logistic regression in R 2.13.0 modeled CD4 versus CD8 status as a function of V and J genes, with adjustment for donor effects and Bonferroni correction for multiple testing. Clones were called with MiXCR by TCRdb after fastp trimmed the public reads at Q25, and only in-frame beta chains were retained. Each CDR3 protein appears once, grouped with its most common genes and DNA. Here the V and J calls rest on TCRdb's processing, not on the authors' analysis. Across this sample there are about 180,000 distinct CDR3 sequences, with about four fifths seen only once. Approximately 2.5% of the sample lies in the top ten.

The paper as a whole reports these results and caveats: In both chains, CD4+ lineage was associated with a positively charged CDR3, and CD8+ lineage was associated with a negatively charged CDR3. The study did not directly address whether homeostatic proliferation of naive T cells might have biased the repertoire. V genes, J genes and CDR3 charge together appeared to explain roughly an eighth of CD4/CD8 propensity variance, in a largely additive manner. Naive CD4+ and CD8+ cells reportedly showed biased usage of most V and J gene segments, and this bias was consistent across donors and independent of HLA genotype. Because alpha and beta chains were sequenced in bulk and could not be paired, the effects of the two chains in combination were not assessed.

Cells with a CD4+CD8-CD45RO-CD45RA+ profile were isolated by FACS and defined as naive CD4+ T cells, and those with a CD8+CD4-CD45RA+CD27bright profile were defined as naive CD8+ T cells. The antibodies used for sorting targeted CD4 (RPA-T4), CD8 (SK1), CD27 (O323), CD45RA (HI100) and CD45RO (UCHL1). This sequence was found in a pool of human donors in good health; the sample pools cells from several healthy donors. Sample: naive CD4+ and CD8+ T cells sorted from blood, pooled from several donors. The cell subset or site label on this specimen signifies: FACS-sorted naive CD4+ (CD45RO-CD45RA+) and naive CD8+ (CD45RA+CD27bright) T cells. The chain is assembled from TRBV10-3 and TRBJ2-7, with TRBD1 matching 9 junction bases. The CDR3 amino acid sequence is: CAISVQDRGNEQYF. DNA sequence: TGTGCCATCAGTGTCCAGGACAGGGGCAACGAGCAGTACTTC.